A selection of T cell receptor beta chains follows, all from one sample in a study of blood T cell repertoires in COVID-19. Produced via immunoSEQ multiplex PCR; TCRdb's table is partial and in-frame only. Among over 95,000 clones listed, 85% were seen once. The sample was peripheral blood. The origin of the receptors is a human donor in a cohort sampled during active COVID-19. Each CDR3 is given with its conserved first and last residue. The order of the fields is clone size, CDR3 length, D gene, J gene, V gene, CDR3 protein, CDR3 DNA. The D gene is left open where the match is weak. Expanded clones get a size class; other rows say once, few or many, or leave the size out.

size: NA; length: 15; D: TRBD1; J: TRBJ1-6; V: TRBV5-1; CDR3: CASSGGQGNNSPLHF; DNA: TGCGCCAGCAGTGGGGGACAGGGTAATAATTCACCCCTCCACTTT
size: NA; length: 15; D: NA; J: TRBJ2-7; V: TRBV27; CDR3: CASSITGIRSYEQYF; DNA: TGTGCCAGCAGTATAACGGGAATACGATCCTACGAGCAGTACTTC
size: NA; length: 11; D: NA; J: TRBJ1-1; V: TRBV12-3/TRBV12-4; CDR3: CASSFKTEAFF; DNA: TGTGCCAGCAGTTTTAAAACTGAAGCTTTCTTT
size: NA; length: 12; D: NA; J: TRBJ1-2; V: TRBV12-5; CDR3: CASALDSYGYTF; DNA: TGTGCTAGTGCCCTGGACAGCTATGGCTACACCTTC
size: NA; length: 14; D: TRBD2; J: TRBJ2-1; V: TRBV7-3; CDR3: CASSFAGGSNEQFF; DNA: TGTGCCAGCAGCTTCGCGGGGGGGTCCAATGAGCAGTTCTTC
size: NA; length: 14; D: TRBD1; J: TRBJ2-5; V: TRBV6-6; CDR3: CASSSGTGIETQYF; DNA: TGTGCCAGCAGTTCCGGGACAGGGATTGAGACCCAGTACTTC
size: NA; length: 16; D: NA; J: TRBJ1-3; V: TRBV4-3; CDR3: CASSQDTGVTGNTIYF; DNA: TGCGCCAGCAGCCAAGATACGGGGGTAACTGGAAACACCATATATTTT
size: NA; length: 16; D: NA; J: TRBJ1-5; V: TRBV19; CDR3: CASSIVRLPSNQPQHF; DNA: TGTGCCAGTAGTATAGTGAGGCTTCCTAGCAATCAGCCCCAGCATTTT
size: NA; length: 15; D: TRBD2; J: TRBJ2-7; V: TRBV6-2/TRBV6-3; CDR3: CASSPTSGGTYEQYF; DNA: TGTGCCAGCAGCCCAACTAGCGGGGGGACCTACGAGCAGTACTTC
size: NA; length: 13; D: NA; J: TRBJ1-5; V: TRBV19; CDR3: CASSMEGGQPQHF; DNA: TGTGCCAGTAGTATGGAAGGGGGACAGCCCCAGCATTTT
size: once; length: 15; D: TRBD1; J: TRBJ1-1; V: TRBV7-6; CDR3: CASSSATGRITEAFF; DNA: TGTGCCAGCAGCTCGGCGACAGGGAGGATAACTGAAGCTTTCTTT
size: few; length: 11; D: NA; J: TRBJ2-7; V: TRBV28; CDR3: CASSFEYEQYF; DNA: TGTGCCAGCAGTTTTGAGTACGAGCAGTACTTC
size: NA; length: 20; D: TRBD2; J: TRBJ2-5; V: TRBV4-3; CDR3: CASSQERTWGTSGGLETQYF; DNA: TGCGCCAGCAGCCAAGAAAGGACCTGGGGGACTAGCGGGGGCTTAGAGACCCAGTACTTC
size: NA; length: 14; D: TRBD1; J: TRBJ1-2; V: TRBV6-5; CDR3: CASSLGQGDYGYTF; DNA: TGTGCCAGCAGTTTAGGACAGGGGGACTATGGCTACACCTTC
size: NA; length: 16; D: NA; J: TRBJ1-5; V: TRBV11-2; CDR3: CASSLSTLRGHQPQHF; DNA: TGTGCCAGCAGCTTATCCACCCTAAGGGGCCATCAGCCCCAGCATTTT
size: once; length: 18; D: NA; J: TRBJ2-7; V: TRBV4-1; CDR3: CASSQDPIGHLGTYEQYF; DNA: TGCGCCAGCAGCCAAGACCCGATCGGACACCTAGGTACCTACGAGCAGTACTTC
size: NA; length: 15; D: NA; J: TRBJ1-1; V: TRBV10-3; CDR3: CAISGRTGGSTEAFF; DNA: TGTGCCATCAGTGGGCGGACCGGGGGGTCCACTGAAGCTTTCTTT
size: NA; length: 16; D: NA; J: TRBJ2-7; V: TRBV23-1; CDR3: CASSQRRPSRHYEQYF; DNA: TGCGCCAGCAGTCAAAGGCGGCCCTCCCGCCACTACGAGCAGTACTTC
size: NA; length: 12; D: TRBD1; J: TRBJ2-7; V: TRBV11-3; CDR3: CASMAGGLEQYF; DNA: TGTGCCAGCATGGCAGGGGGTCTGGAGCAGTACTTC
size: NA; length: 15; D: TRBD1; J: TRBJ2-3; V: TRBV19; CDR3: CASSIYRGFTDTQYF; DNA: TGTGCCAGTAGTATCTACAGGGGGTTCACAGATACGCAGTATTTT
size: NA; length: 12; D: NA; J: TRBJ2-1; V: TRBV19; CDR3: CASTAGYNEQFF; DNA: TGTGCCAGTACCGCGGGATACAATGAGCAGTTCTTC
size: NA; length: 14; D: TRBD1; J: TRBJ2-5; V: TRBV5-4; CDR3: CASSKDRGQETQYF; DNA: TGTGCCAGCAGCAAAGACAGGGGACAAGAGACCCAGTACTTC
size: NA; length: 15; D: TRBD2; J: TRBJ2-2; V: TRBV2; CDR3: CASSELAGGTGELFF; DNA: TGTGCCAGCAGTGAACTAGCGGGGGGCACCGGGGAGCTGTTTTTT
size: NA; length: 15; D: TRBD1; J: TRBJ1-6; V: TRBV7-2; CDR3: CASSSRTGADSPLHF; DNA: TGTGCCAGCAGCTCGAGGACAGGGGCGGATTCACCCCTCCACTTT
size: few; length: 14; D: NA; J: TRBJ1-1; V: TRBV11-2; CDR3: CASSIGLMNTEAFF; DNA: TGTGCCAGCAGCATTGGACTGATGAACACTGAAGCTTTCTTT
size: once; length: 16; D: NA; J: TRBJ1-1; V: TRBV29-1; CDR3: CSVPRPPGHLNTEAFF; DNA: TGCAGCGTTCCTAGACCACCGGGACATTTGAACACTGAAGCTTTCTTT
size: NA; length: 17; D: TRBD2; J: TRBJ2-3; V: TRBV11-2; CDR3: CASSLEGRGLHTDTQYF; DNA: TGTGCCAGCAGCTTAGAGGGGAGGGGACTCCACACAGATACGCAGTATTTT
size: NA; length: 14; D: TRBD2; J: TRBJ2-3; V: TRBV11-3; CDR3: CASSFGGFKDTQYF; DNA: TGTGCCAGCAGCTTCGGGGGGTTCAAGGATACGCAGTATTTT
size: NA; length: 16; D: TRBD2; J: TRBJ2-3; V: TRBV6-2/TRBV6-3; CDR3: CASSNPAGGGADTQYF; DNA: TGTGCCAGCAGTAACCCAGCGGGGGGCGGGGCAGATACGCAGTATTTT
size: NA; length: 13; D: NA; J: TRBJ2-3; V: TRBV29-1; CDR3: CSVVGLISDTQYF; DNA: TGCAGCGTTGTTGGCCTGATATCGGATACGCAGTATTTT